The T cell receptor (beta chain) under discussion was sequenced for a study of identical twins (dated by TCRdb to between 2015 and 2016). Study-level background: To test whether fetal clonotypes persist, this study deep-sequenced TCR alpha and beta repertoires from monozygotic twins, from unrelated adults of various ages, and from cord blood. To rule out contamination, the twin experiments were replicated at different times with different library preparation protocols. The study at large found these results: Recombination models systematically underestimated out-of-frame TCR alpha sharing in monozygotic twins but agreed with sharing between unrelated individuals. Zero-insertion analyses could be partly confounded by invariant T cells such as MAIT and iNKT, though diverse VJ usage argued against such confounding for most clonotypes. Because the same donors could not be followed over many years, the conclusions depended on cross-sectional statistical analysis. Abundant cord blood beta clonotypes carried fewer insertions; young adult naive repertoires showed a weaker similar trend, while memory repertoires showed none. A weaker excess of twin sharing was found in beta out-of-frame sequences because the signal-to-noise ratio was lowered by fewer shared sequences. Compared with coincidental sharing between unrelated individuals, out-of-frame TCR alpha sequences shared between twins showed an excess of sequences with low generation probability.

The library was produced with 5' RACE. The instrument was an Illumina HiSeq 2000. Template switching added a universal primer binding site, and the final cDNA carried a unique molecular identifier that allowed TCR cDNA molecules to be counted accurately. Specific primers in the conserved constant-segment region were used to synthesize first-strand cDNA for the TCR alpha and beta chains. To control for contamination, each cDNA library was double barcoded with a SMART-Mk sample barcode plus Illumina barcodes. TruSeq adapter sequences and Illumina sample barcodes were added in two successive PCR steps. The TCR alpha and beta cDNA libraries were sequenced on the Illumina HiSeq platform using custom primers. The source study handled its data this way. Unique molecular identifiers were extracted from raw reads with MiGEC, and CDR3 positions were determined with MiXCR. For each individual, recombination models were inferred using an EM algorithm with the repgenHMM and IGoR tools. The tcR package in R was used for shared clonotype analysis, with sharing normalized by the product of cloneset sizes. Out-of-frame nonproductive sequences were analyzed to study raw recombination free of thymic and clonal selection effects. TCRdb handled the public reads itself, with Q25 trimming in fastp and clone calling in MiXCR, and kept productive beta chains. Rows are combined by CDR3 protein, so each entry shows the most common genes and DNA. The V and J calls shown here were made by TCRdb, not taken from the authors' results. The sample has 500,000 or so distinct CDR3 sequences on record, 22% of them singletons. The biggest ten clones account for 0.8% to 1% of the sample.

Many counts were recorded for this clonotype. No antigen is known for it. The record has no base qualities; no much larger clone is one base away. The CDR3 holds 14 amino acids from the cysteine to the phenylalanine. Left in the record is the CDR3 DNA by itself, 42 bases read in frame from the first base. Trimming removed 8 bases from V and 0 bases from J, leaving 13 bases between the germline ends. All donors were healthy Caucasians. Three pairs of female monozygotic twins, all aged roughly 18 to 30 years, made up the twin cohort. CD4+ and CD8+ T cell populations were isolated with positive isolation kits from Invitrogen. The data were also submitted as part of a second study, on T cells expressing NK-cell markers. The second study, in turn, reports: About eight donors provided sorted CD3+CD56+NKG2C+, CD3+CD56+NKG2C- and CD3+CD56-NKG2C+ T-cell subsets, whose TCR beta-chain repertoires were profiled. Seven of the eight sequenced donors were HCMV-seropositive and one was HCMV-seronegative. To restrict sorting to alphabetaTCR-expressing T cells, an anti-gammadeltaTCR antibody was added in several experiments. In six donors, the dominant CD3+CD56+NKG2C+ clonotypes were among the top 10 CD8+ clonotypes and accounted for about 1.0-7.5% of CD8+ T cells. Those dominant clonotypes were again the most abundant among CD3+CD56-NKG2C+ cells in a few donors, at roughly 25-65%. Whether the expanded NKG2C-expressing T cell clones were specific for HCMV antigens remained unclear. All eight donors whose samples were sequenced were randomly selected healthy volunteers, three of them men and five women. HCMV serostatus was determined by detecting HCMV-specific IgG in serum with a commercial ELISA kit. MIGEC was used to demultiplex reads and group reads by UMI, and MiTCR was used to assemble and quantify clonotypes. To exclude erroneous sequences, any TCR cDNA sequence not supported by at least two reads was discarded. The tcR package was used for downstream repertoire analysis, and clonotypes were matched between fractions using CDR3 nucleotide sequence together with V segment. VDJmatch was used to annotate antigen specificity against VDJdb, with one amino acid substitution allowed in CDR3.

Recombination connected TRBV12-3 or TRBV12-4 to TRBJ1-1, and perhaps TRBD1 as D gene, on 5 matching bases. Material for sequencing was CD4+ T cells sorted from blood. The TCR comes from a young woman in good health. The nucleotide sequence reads TGTGCCAGCTCAACCGGGGGGGTGAACACTGAAGCTTTCTTT. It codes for CASSTGGVNTEAFF.